This is a list of T cell receptor beta chains from one sample in a study of identical twins. TCRdb called the 5' RACE reads again in MiXCR, with one record for every CDR3 protein. Counted here are about 520,000 distinct CDR3 sequences, less than 25% occurring once; the ten biggest clones make up around 1%. This sample also appeared in a second study, on T cells expressing NK-cell markers.

The sequencing input was CD4+ T cells sorted from blood. Source of these receptors: a young woman in good health. Both conserved end residues are part of each CDR3. A D gene is named only where the DNA matches it firmly. Size is stated for part of the rows, as once, few or many counts, or as a class when the clone is expanded.

clone size | D gene | J gene | V gene | CDR3 DNA | CDR3 protein
once | NA | TRBJ1-4 | TRBV10-3 | TGTGCCATCAGTGAACGCGGGGGGGCTGATGAAAAACTGTTTTTT | CAISERGGADEKLFF
NA | NA | TRBJ2-5 | TRBV2 | TGTGCCTCACGAACGGACAGCTACCAAGAGACCCAGTACTTC | CASRTDSYQETQYF
few | TRBD2 | TRBJ2-7 | TRBV20-1 | TGCAGTGCGATCACTAGCGGGGGCTACGAGCAGTACTTC | CSAITSGGYEQYF
few | NA | TRBJ1-2 | TRBV20-1 | TGCAGTGCTAGACTCCTAAGGGGCTACACCTTC | CSARLLRGYTF
NA | NA | TRBJ1-1 | TRBV12-3/TRBV12-4 | TGTGCCAGCAGGACCGGGGGCACTGAAGCTTTCTTT | CASRTGGTEAFF
few | NA | TRBJ1-6 | TRBV20-1 | TGCAGTGCTAGAACACGGATCCATTCACCCCTCCACTTT | CSARTRIHSPLHF
NA | TRBD1 | TRBJ2-7 | TRBV3-1 | TGTGCCAGCAGCCTACAGGGGCCGGGGGAGCAGTACTTC | CASSLQGPGEQYF
many | NA | TRBJ2-7 | TRBV12-3/TRBV12-4 | TGTGCCAGCAGTTTGCACGAGCAGTACTTC | CASSLHEQYF
NA | TRBD2 | TRBJ2-5 | TRBV5-6 | TGTGCCATGGGCCCCGGGGGGGAGACCCAGTACTTC | CAMGPGGETQYF
many | NA | TRBJ1-1 | TRBV7-7 | TGTGCTAGCAGCTTAAACAGGGAGACTGAAGCTTTCTTT | CASSLNRETEAFF
NA | TRBD2 | TRBJ2-1 | TRBV29-1 | TGCAGCGTTGATGGTCGGGAGGCGGGGTACAATGAGCAGTTCTTC | CSVDGREAGYNEQFF
NA | TRBD2 | TRBJ2-5 | TRBV12-3/TRBV12-4 | TGTGCCAGCCGAAGTGGAGCGGGAGGGCGGGAGACCCAGTACTTC | CASRSGAGGRETQYF
NA | TRBD1 | TRBJ2-5 | TRBV5-1 | TGCGCCAGCAGCCCAATTGCCGGGACAGAAGAGACCCAGTACTTC | CASSPIAGTEETQYF
NA | NA | TRBJ2-1 | TRBV3-1 | TGTGCCAGCAGCCAAGGCACGACCCATGAGCAGTTCTTC | CASSQGTTHEQFF
few | NA | TRBJ2-3 | TRBV10-2 | TGCGCCAGCAGTGAGGGCAGGATAACAGATACGCAGTATTTT | CASSEGRITDTQYF
NA | TRBD2 | TRBJ2-2 | TRBV20-1 | TGCAGTGCTAGAACGGGGCTAGCGGGACACACCGGGGAGCTGTTTTTT | CSARTGLAGHTGELFF
NA | NA | TRBJ2-1 | TRBV5-1 | TGCGCCAGCAGCACTAGGGAAGGTAATGAGCAGTTCTTC | CASSTREGNEQFF
few | NA | TRBJ2-1 | TRBV9 | TGTGCCAGCAGCGTAGCTCTTGGACAGGGAGGGAATGAGCAGTTCTTC | CASSVALGQGGNEQFF
few | TRBD1 | TRBJ1-3 | TRBV5-5 | TGTGCCAGCAGCCCGAATCCGGGCCGGGACAGGGGAAACACCATATATTTT | CASSPNPGRDRGNTIYF
NA | NA | TRBJ2-3 | TRBV20-1 | TGCAGTGCTAGTCGCCGGGTAGATACGCAGTATTTT | CSASRRVDTQYF
many | TRBD2 | TRBJ2-1 | TRBV10-3 | TGTGCCATCATAGAAGCGGGAGGTTTGGATGAGCAGTTCTTC | CAIIEAGGLDEQFF
NA | TRBD2 | TRBJ2-7 | TRBV18 | TGTGCCAGCTCCCGGGGACTAGCGGGGGACTACGAGCAGTACTTC | CASSRGLAGDYEQYF
NA | NA | TRBJ2-7 | TRBV7-9 | TGTGCCAGCAGCCGCCGCGACACATTCTCCTACGAGCAGTACTTC | CASSRRDTFSYEQYF
few | TRBD1 | TRBJ2-7 | TRBV5-1 | TGCGCCAGCCGGTTGTGGGACAGGGGAAACGAGCAGTACTTC | CASRLWDRGNEQYF
NA | TRBD1 | TRBJ2-1 | TRBV29-1 | TGCAGCGTCGGACAGGGTATACGTGGTGAGCAGTTCTTC | CSVGQGIRGEQFF
few | TRBD2 | TRBJ2-3 | TRBV4-3 | TGCGCCAGCAGCCAATACCGAGCTAGCGGGGGGGCAGATACGCAGTATTTT | CASSQYRASGGADTQYF
NA | NA | TRBJ2-6 | TRBV3-1 | TGTGCCAGCAGCCCTGCGGGACAGCGCTACTCTGGGGCCAACGTCCTGACTTTC | CASSPAGQRYSGANVLTF
few | NA | TRBJ2-5 | TRBV20-1 | TGCAGTGCTAGAGATCTGAGCGGCCAAGAGACCCAGTACTTC | CSARDLSGQETQYF